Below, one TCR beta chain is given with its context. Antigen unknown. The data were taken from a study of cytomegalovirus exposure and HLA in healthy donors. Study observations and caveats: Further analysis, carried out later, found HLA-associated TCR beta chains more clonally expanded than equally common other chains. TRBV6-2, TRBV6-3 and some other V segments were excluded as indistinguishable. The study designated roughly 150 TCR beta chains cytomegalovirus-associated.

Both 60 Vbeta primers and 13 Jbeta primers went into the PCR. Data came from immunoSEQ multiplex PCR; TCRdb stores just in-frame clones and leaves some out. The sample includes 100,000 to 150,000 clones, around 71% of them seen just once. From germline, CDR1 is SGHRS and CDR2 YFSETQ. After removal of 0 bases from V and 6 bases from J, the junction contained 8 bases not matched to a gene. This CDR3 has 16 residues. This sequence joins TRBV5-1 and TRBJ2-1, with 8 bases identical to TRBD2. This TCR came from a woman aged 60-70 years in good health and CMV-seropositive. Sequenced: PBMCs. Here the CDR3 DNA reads TGCGCCAGCAGCTTGGGAACCGGGGGGGCCTCCAATGAGCAGTTCTTC. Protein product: CASSLGTGGASNEQFF.